This TCR beta chain came from a study of OX40 agonist ivuxolimab in advanced cancers. Overall study context: Ivuxolimab, an agonistic anti-OX40 (CD134) antibody, was given to patients. The study gave patients intravenous ivuxolimab at 0.01 to 10 mg/kg every 2 weeks.

The data were produced by immunoSEQ multiplex PCR, yet TCRdb's version contains in-frame clones alone and is incomplete. Of some 70,000 clones in the sample, around 81% are singletons; the top ten hold 5.5% to 7.5%. Germline CDR1 reads SGHVS; CDR2 reads FNYEAQ. The CDR3 extends over 13 amino acids. Trimming pared 1 base from V and 9 bases from J, leaving 9 bases between. This receptor was taken from an adult with an advanced solid tumor such as melanoma, head and neck, liver or kidney cancer. The input for sequencing was CD4+ or CD8+ T cells sorted from blood, taken in a trial of the OX40 agonist ivuxolimab. The V and J genes are TRBV7-6 and TRBJ2-2, with D hard to call. The CDR3 reads CASSLVSTRELFF. The CDR3 DNA sequence: TGTGCCAGCAGCTTAGTTAGTACCAGGGAGCTGTTTTTT.